The 16 T cell receptor beta chains presented below share a single source sample, sequenced in a study of CD8+ T cells in alopecia areata. Isolated RNA was reverse transcribed into cDNA used as the sequencing template. The table came from immunoSEQ multiplex PCR; TCRdb's copy has only in-frame clones and leaves some out. The specimen has more than 90,000 clones, none found just once. The sequenced sample was lesional skin. Source of these receptors: a C3H/HeJ mouse with alopecia areata. These mice share the MHC haplotype H2-k.

This clone came up a few times. TCRdb's protein and the DNA translation differ at residue 10; the protein here comes from the DNA. Genes here carry mouse names. The read comes to an end 3 residues before the CDR3 does, leaving the germline J gene to fill in the end. V gene TRBV31 combines with J gene TRBJ1-6, with D perhaps matching TRBD1 (5 bases). TRBJ1-6 is annotated as an ORF whose role is uncertain. The CDR3 totals 13 residues. Per germline, CDR1 GKSSPN and CDR2 SITVG. V lost 1 base, J lost 5 bases, and 6 bases lay in between. CDR3 protein: CAWSPDNNSPLYF. The CDR3 DNA, read in part, is TGTGCCTGGAGTCCGGACAATAATTCGCCC.

This clone was seen repeatedly, ten times or more. These gene names are mouse names. The CDR3 spells CASSGTFAEQFF. The part of the CDR3 DNA that was read is TGTGCCAGCAGTGGGACTTTTGCT. The chain is built from TRBV13-3 and TRBJ2-1; D perhaps matches TRBD2 (5 bases). The CDR3 is cut off 4 residues early in the read; its end comes from the germline J gene. The germline gives CDR1 NNHDY, CDR2 SYVADS. The CDR3 has 12 residues. V dropped 3 bases and J dropped 6 bases, with 7 bases sitting between them.

As for this clone: Gene names refer to mouse genes. With the read ending 4 residues before the CDR3 end, the germline J gene is used to fill in that end. The J gene is TRBJ2-5, the V gene TRBV1; possibly TRBD1 for D (5 bases). The germline V gene encodes CDR1 NSQYPW and CDR2 LRSPGD (reference sequence). CDR3 length: 14 residues. The covered CDR3 bases are TGCACCTGCAGTGAGGGGATTGAGCGGGAC. Amino acids: CTCSEGIERD. The CDR3 as a whole reads CTCSEGIERDTQYF.

On this clone: Gene names refer to mouse genes. The read falls 4 residues short of the CDR3 end, and the missing part is taken from the germline J gene. The chain is built from TRBV1 and TRBJ2-5; 8 nucleotides align to TRBD1. The germline V gene encodes CDR1 NSQYPW and CDR2 LRSPGD (reference sequence). The CDR3 runs 14 residues. Incomplete CDR3 DNA: TGCACCTGCAGTGCCTCGGACAGGGTAGAC. Translated: CTCSASDRVD. The full CDR3 protein reads CTCSASDRVDTQYF.

This clone was observed many times. All gene names here are mouse names. The CDR3 end falls 4 residues outside the read, so it is completed with the germline J gene. The J gene is TRBJ2-5, the V gene TRBV13-3; 11 bases line up with TRBD1. Germline V gives CDR1 NNHDY, CDR2 SYVADS. CDR3 length equals 15 residues. This CDR3 is CASSALRDRGDTQYF. The sequenced CDR3 bases are TGTGCCAGCAGTGCTCTCCGGGACAGGGGGGAC.

In regard to this clone: Germline and genes: mouse. The observed sequence ends 4 residues before the CDR3 terminus, with the missing tail filled in from the germline J gene. The chain carries TRBV19 and TRBJ2-1; 10 bases are shared with TRBD2. J gave up 3 bases and V 4 bases, and 4 bases lay outside the gene matches. The CDR3 runs 15 residues. Looked up from germline, CDR1 is FNHDT and CDR2 is SITEND (reference sequence). The sequenced part of the CDR3 DNA is TGTGCCAGCAGTCCCCTGGGGGGGCTCTATGCT. It codes for CASSPLGGLYA. The entire CDR3 protein is CASSPLGGLYAEQFF.

This clone was counted many times. The gene names given are mouse names. CDR3: CASSEGTGGSETLYF. The sequenced CDR3 bases are TGTGCCAGCAGTGAAGGGACAGGGGGCTCAGAA. The chain has TRBV13-3 and TRBJ2-3; 12 bases map to TRBD1. The read ends 4 residues before the CDR3 terminus; that terminus is restored from the germline J gene. V lost 2 bases, J lost 4 bases, and 2 bases stayed unmatched. This CDR3 comprises 15 residues. Looked up from germline, CDR1 is NNHDY and CDR2 is SYVADS.

This clone was counted between two and nine times. Here the gene names and germline are mouse. The observed sequence ends 4 residues before the CDR3 terminus, with the missing tail filled in from the germline J gene. This rearrangement joins TRBV1 to TRBJ2-3; 8 nucleotides align to TRBD2. Germline loops: CDR1 NSQYPW, CDR2 LRSPGD (reference sequence). CDR3 length: 16 amino acids. The J segment lost 0 bases and the V segment lost 0 bases, leaving 2 bases of the junction unmatched. CDR3 sequence: CTCSAEGLASAETLYF. CDR3 DNA, as far as it was read: TGCACCTGCAGTGCAGAGGGACTGGCTAGTGCAGAA.

Turning to this clone: The listed genes are named as in mouse. The DNA ends 4 residues before the CDR3 does, and the rest of the CDR3 is filled in from the germline J gene. This rearrangement joins TRBV1 to TRBJ2-5, with TRBD2 matching 8 bases. V shed 5 bases and J 0 bases; nucleotides not matched to a gene: 1. The CDR3 extends over 14 amino acids. Looked up from germline, CDR1 is NSQYPW and CDR2 is LRSPGD (reference sequence). The CDR3 sequence: CTCSWTGNQDTQYF. The sequenced CDR3 bases are TGCACCTGCAGTTGGACTGGGAACCAAGAC.

Turning to this clone: Gene and germline names: mouse. Read sequence stops 4 residues before the CDR3 end, and the germline J gene provides the missing end. V is TRBV1 and J is TRBJ2-7; D is ambiguous. The germline V gene has CDR1 NSQYPW and CDR2 LRSPGD (reference sequence). This CDR3 has 13 residues. CDR3 sequence reads: CTCSAPKQYEQYF. CDR3 DNA, as far as it was read: TGCACCTGCAGTGCGCCTAAACAGTAT.

Worth noting for this clone: Gene names refer to mouse genes. The CDR3 end falls 4 residues outside the read, so it is completed with the germline J gene. The chain carries TRBV13-2 and TRBJ1-4; 10 bases are shared with TRBD1. Trimming at V came to 0 bases and at J to 4 bases, leaving 6 bases not matched to a gene. The CDR3 length is 17 residues. Germline CDR1 reads NNHNN; CDR2 reads SYGAGS (reference sequence). Here the CDR3 reads CASGDAPGTGDNERLFF. CDR3 bases read: TGTGCCAGCGGTGATGCCCCCGGGACAGGGGACAACGAA.

This clone has just a few counts. Gene names and germline match the mouse. The CDR3 end lies 4 residues beyond the end of the read and is filled in from the germline J gene. The same CDR3 is also encoded by other DNA sequences in this sample. The chain couples TRBV1 to TRBJ2-7; D possibly corresponds to TRBD1 (5 bases). Germline CDR1 NSQYPW, CDR2 LRSPGD (reference sequence). There are 14 residues in the CDR3. The ends were cut back, 3 bases at V and 2 bases at J, with 11 bases in the middle. The CDR3 reads CTCSAPGQTYEQYF. The CDR3 bases that were read are TGCACCTGCAGTGCCCCCGGACAAACCTAT.

Only a few counts were recorded for this clone. Gene names and germline refer to mouse. At the DNA level, this CDR3 is encoded by other sequences in the same sample as well. CDR3 amino acids: CTCSAGGAPTGQLYF. Incomplete CDR3 DNA: TGCACCTGCAGTGCAGGGGGGGCGCCCACCGGG. The V and J genes are TRBV1 and TRBJ2-2; TRBD2 is a possible D gene (7 bases). Read sequence stops 4 residues before the CDR3 end, and the germline J gene provides the missing end. V gave up 1 base and J gave up 4 bases, with 10 bases separating them. Germline V gene sequence: CDR1 NSQYPW, CDR2 LRSPGD (reference sequence). The CDR3 length is 15 residues.

To note about this clone: Mouse gene names apply. The read ends 4 residues before the CDR3 terminus; that terminus is restored from the germline J gene. The V call is TRBV16, the J call TRBJ2-3; D might be TRBD1 (6 bases). V was cut by 7 bases and J by 1 base, with 9 bases left in between. The CDR3 covers 13 residues. The germline gives CDR1 SGHSA, CDR2 FRNQAP. The CDR3 DNA, read in part, is TGTGCAAGCACCTACAGGGGTGCAGAA. Protein product: CASTYRGAE. The CDR3 in full is CASTYRGAETLYF.

This clone has just a few counts. The genes and germline here are from mouse. Incomplete CDR3 DNA: TGCACCTGCAGTGCGCCGGACAGGGAGGCAGAA. This gives the protein CTCSAPDREAE. The whole CDR3 sequence is CTCSAPDREAETLYF. The gene calls are TRBV1 and TRBJ2-3; TRBD1 agrees at 8 bases. The read gets to within 4 residues of the CDR3 end, and the germline J gene fills in the rest. Losses at the gene ends were 3 bases for V and 3 bases for J; bases not matched to a gene: 5. Germline CDR1 and CDR2: NSQYPW and LRSPGD (reference sequence). There are 15 residues in the CDR3.

This clone occurred a few times. The germline and genes are mouse ones. Read sequence stops 4 residues before the CDR3 end, and the germline J gene provides the missing end. The chain carries TRBV1 and TRBJ1-4; 9 nucleotides agree with TRBD1. The CDR3 runs 16 residues. Trimming took 3 bases from V and 4 from J; bases not matched to a gene: 6. The germline gives CDR1 NSQYPW, CDR2 LRSPGD (reference sequence). The CDR3 region is CTCSASGTGINERLFF. The sequenced CDR3 bases are TGCACCTGCAGTGCTTCCGGGACAGGGATCAACGAA.